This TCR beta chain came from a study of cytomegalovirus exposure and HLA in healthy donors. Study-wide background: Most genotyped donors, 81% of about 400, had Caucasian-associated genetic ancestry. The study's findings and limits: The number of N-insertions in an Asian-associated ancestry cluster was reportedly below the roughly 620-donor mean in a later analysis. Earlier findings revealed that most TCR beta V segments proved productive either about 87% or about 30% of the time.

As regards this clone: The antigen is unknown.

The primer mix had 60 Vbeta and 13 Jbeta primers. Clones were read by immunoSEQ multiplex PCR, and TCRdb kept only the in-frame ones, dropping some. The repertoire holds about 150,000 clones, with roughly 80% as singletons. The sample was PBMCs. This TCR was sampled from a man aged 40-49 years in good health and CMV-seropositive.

Here the CDR3 DNA reads TGTGCCAGCAGCTTAAGTCCGGGCTACGAGCAGTACTTC. Its translation: CASSLSPGYEQYF. The chain is built from TRBV7-3 and TRBJ2-7; D remains unclear. The CDR3 spans 13 residues. Trimming removed 1 base from V and 3 bases from J, with 7 bases in between. Per germline, CDR1 SGHTA and CDR2 FQGTGA.